This T cell receptor (beta chain) was profiled in a study of shared clonotypes between healthy human individuals. Trimming took off 3 bases at V and 9 bases at J, with 18 bases between the two ends. CDR1 is MDHEN and CDR2 is SYDVKM in the germline V gene. The CDR3 has 15 residues. Sequenced by immunoSEQ multiplex PCR; TCRdb stores in-frame clones only, minus some. The top ten hold more than 0.9% of the sample, which has 1.5 million to 2.5 million clones, just under 95% seen once. As defined, naive CD8 cells were CD45RO-negative and positively selected for CCR7, with terminally differentiated effector memory CD45RA+ cells excluded.

This receptor was taken from a man in his late teens or twenties in good health. The gene calls are TRBV28 and TRBJ2-1; the D gene is possibly TRBD1 (6 bases). Sequencing input: naive CD8+ T cells sorted from blood. CDR3 DNA: TGTGCCAGCAGTTTTGGACAGACCGGGCTTGGTGAGCAGTTCTTC. This sequence encodes CASSFGQTGLGEQFF.